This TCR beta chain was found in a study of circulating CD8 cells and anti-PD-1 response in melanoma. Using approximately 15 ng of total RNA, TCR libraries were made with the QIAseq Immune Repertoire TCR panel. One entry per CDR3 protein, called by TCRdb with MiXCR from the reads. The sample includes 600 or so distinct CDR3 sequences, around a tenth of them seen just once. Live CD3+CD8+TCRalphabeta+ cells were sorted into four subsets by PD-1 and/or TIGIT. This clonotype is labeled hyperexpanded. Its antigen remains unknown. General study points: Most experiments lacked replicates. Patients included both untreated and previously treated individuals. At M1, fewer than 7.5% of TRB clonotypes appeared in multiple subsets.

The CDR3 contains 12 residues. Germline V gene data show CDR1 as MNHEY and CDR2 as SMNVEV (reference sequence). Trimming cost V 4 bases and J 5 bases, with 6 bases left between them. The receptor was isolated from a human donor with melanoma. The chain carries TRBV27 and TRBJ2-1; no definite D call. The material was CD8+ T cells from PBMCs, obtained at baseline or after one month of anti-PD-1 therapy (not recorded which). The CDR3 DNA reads TGTGCCAGCAGTTCCACAGACAATGAGCAGTTCTTC. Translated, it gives CASSSTDNEQFF.